The 16 T cell receptor beta chains given below trace back to one sample, sequenced in a study of blood T cell repertoires in COVID-19. The data were produced by immunoSEQ multiplex PCR, yet TCRdb's version contains in-frame clones alone and is incomplete. The sample contains 400,000 or so clones, around 90% of which appear only once. Material for sequencing was peripheral blood. The receptors here all came from a man aged 18-30 years with COVID-19, enrolled during active disease.

The rearrangement links TRBV29-1 to TRBJ2-3; tentative D call: TRBD2 (6 bases). Germline values: CDR1 SQVTM, CDR2 ANQGSEA. Trimming shortened V by 7 bases and J by 4 bases, and 15 bases separated the two germline ends. The CDR3 consists of 13 residues. The CDR3 protein is CSGGTVLADTQYF. The CDR3 DNA reads as TGCAGCGGCGGGACTGTTTTAGCAGATACGCAGTATTTT.

The rearrangement links TRBV4-1 to TRBJ2-5; 8 bases map to TRBD1. The J segment lost 1 base and the V segment lost 1 base, leaving 2 bases of the junction unmatched. The CDR3 spans 15 residues. Germline V gene lookup returns CDR1 MGHRA and CDR2 YSYEKL. The chain's CDR3 is CASSQAGTGQETQYF. Written as DNA, the CDR3 is TGCGCCAGCAGCCAAGCCGGGACAGGCCAAGAGACCCAGTACTTC.

A remark on this clone: The same CDR3 also results from other DNA sequences found in this sample. V gene TRBV29-1 combines with J gene TRBJ1-1, with D perhaps TRBD1 (5 bases). CDR1 and CDR2 from the germline V gene are SQVTM and ANQGSEA. Trimming took 3 bases from V and 4 from J, leaving 12 bases between them. The CDR3 has 13 amino acids. The CDR3 nucleotides are TGCAGCGTTGAGGGGGAGGGAGGCACTGAAGCTTTCTTT. Translation: CSVEGEGGTEAFF.

The chain recombines TRBV11-1 with TRBJ2-1, with D perhaps TRBD1 (6 bases). The CDR3 runs 16 residues. Per the germline V gene, CDR1 is SGHAT and CDR2 is FQDESV (reference sequence). V shed 8 bases and J shed 9 bases, with 26 bases lying between them. CDR3 loop: CASWKTPSTGSGEQFF. As DNA, the CDR3 is TGTGCCAGCTGGAAGACCCCTTCGACAGGTTCGGGTGAGCAGTTCTTC.

The chain combines TRBV29-1 with TRBJ1-2; 8 bases fit TRBD1. V was pared by 4 bases and J by 7 bases, with 8 bases of the junction left unmatched. The CDR3 length is 13 residues. Germline CDR1 reads SQVTM; CDR2 reads ANQGSEA. CDR3 DNA: TGCAGCGTTGTGACGACAGGGGTTGGTGGCTACACCTTC. Its translation: CSVVTTGVGGYTF.

This chain joins TRBV6-2 or TRBV6-3 and TRBJ1-6; D remains ambiguous. The CDR3 covers 11 residues. Germline V gene lookup returns CDR1 MNHEY and CDR2 SVGEGT. Trimming removed 4 bases at V and 9 bases at J, with 4 bases between. The CDR3 region has the DNA TGTGCCAGCAGTTTCGGTTCACCCCTCCACTTT. Translation gives CASSFGSPLHF.

The chain is built from TRBV18 and TRBJ2-3; D is unresolved. Trimming shortened V by 0 bases and J by 4 bases, and 2 bases separated the two germline ends. The CDR3 is 12 amino acids. Germline V gene lookup returns CDR1 KGHSH and CDR2 LQKENI. CDR3 residues: CASSPPSDTQYF. The CDR3 DNA sequence: TGTGCCAGCTCACCACCCTCAGATACGCAGTATTTT.

V gene TRBV5-4 combines with J gene TRBJ2-3; tentatively, D is TRBD2 (5 bases). CDR1 and CDR2 from the germline V gene are SGHNT and YYREEE (reference sequence). The CDR3 totals 17 residues. V was trimmed by 4 bases and J by 2 bases, leaving 20 bases between them. CDR3 region: CASSLTSGAVNTDTQYF. CDR3 DNA sequence: TGTGCCAGCAGCCTAACCAGCGGAGCAGTTAACACAGATACGCAGTATTTT. The full variable domain, its missing parts supplied by reference TRBV5-4 and TRBJ2-3, is ETGVTQSPTHLIKTRGQQVTLRCSSQSGHNTVSWYQQALGQGPQFIFQYYREEENGRGNFPPRFSGLQFPNYSSELNVNALELDDSALYLCASSLTSGAVNTDTQYFGPGTRLTVL.

The CDR3 reads CATRAQGDGYGYTF. The CDR3 DNA reads TGTGCCACCAGAGCGCAGGGGGACGGCTATGGCTACACCTTC. V and J are TRBV15 and TRBJ1-2; 7 bases fit TRBD1. This CDR3 is 14 amino acids long. The germline gives CDR1 LNHNV, CDR2 YYDKDF (reference sequence). The junction had 8 bases not matched to a gene; V was cut back by 6 bases and J by 4 bases.

The chain uses TRBV3-1 (or the pseudogene TRBV3-2) and TRBJ2-4; weak D call: TRBD2 (5 bases). V dropped 1 base and J dropped 1 base, with 14 bases sitting between them. This CDR3 comprises 17 residues. CDR1 is LGHDT, CDR2 YNNKEL, per germline (reference sequence). The CDR3 DNA sequence: TGTGCCAGCAGCCAAGTTCCATGGGAGCGGGCCAAAAACATTCAGTACTTC. Amino acid sequence: CASSQVPWERAKNIQYF.

The chain has TRBV19 and TRBJ2-2, with D tentatively TRBD2 (7 bases). Between the trimmed V and J ends, which lost 10 bases and 5 bases, there was a span of 17 bases. Germline CDR1 reads LNHDA; CDR2 reads SQIVND (reference sequence). CDR3 size: 14 residues. The chain's CDR3 is CATLGGRLTGELFF. The CDR3 DNA follows: TGTGCCACTCTCGGGGGGCGGCTGACCGGGGAGCTGTTTTTT.

The CDR3 DNA follows: TGTGCCAGCAGTTCGGGACTAGCGTTCGGTGAGCAGTTCTTC. Translating gives CASSSGLAFGEQFF. The V gene is TRBV6-6, the J gene TRBJ2-1; 10 bases are a match to TRBD2. The V gene's germline CDR1 is MNHNY and CDR2 SVGAGI (reference sequence). CDR3 length equals 14 residues. V was pared by 4 bases and J by 9 bases, with 6 bases of the junction left unmatched.

The rearrangement links TRBV24-1 to TRBJ2-2; the D gene is possibly TRBD1 (6 bases). The CDR3 runs 16 residues. With 4 bases removed from V and 4 bases from J, the gap between germline ends came to 15 bases. From germline, CDR1 is KGHDR and CDR2 SFDVKD. CDR3 nucleotides: TGTGCCACCAGTGACAAGTCGACAGGACTCACCGGGGAGCTGTTTTTT. As protein: CATSDKSTGLTGELFF.

The CDR3 spells CASSFDREETQYF. The CDR3 DNA sequence: TGCGCCAGCAGCTTTGACAGGGAAGAGACCCAGTACTTC. The V call is TRBV5-1, the J call TRBJ2-5; 7 nucleotides agree with TRBD1. CDR3 size: 13 residues. Germline loops: CDR1 SGHRS, CDR2 YFSETQ. Trimming took 2 bases from V and 3 from J; bases not matched to a gene: 1. The complete variable domain, with remaining parts taken from reference TRBV5-1 and TRBJ2-5, reads KAGVTQTPRYLIKTRGQQVTLSCSPISGHRSVSWYQQTPGQGLQFLFEYFSETQRNKGNFPGRFSGRQFSNSRSEMNVSTLELGDSALYLCASSFDREETQYFGPGTRLLVL.

The rearrangement uses TRBV5-1 and TRBJ2-3; 7 nucleotides line up with TRBD2. The ends lost 3 bases at V and 5 bases at J; junction bases unmatched: 9. Germline CDR1 and CDR2: SGHRS and YFSETQ. The CDR3 spans 15 residues. CDR3 region: CASSSQREEIDTQYF. As DNA, the CDR3 is TGCGCCAGCAGCTCCCAGCGGGAAGAAATAGATACGCAGTATTTT.

This chain joins TRBV21-1 and TRBJ2-7; TRBD1, the table's D call, lacks a check against the DNA. TRBV21-1 is a pseudogene segment. The CDR3 loop spans 17 amino acids. CDR3 sequence reads: CASSKGRGAGDSYEQYF. CDR3 DNA sequence: TGTGCCAGCAGCAAAGGAAGGGGAGCAGGGGACTCCTACGAGCAGTACTTC.